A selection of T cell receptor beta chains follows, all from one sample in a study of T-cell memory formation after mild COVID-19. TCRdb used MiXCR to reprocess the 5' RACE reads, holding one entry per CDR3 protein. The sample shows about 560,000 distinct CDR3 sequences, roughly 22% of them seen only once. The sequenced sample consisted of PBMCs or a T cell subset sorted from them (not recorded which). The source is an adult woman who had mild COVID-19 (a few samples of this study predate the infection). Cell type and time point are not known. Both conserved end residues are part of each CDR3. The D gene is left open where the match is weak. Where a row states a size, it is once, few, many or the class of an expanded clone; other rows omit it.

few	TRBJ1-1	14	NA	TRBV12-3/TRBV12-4	TGTGCCAGCAGTTGGGGGAGACAGAACACTGAAGCTTTCTTT	CASSWGRQNTEAFF
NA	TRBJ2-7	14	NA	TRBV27	TGTGCCAGCAGTTTGAAGGGAAGCTCCTACGAGCAGTACTTC	CASSLKGSSYEQYF
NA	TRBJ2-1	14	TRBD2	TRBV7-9	TGTGCCAGCAGCAAAGCGGGAGGGAACAATGAGCAGTTCTTC	CASSKAGGNNEQFF
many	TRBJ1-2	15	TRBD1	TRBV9	TGTGCCAGCAGCGTAGGGACAGGGGTACAGTATGGCTACACCTTC	CASSVGTGVQYGYTF
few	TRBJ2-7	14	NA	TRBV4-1	TGCGCCAGCAGCCAAGTCGTCGCAGTCTACGAGCAGTACTTC	CASSQVVAVYEQYF
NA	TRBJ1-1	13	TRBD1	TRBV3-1	TGTGCCAGCAGCCATGACAGGGGGCGTGAAGCTTTCTTT	CASSHDRGREAFF
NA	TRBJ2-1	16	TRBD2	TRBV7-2	TGTGCCAGCAGCTTAGTAGGGGACTACCGCTACAATGAGCAGTTCTTC	CASSLVGDYRYNEQFF
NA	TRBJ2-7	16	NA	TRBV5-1	TGCGCCAGCAGCTTGGGGGGGCGGGAGAGCTCCTACGAGCAGTACTTC	CASSLGGRESSYEQYF
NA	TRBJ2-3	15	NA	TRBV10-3	TGTGCCATCAGTGAGGCGGCAGAGGGGACAGATACGCAGTATTTT	CAISEAAEGTDTQYF
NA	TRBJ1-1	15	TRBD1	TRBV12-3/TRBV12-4	TGTGCCAGCAGGTCCTCCGGGACAGGGAACACTGAAGCTTTCTTT	CASRSSGTGNTEAFF
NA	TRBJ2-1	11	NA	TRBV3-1	TGTGCCGCGGTAGGGGGCAATGAGCAGTTCTTC	CAAVGGNEQFF
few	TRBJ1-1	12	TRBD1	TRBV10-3	TGTGCCATCAAGGAGGGGGCAACTGAAGCTTTCTTT	CAIKEGATEAFF
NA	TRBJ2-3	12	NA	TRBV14	TGTGCCAGCAGCCAAGTGAGGGCAACGCAGTATTTT	CASSQVRATQYF
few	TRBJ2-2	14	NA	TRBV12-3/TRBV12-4	TGTGCCAGCAGTTTGCCCTTTAGAACCGGGGAGCTGTTTTTT	CASSLPFRTGELFF
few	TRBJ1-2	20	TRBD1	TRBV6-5	TGTGCCAGCAGTTACTCGTTCCCGGACAGGGGCGACCAAGCTAACTATGGCTACACCTTC	CASSYSFPDRGDQANYGYTF
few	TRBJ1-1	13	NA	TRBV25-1	TGTGCCAGCAGAGGACAGATGAACACTGAAGCTTTCTTT	CASRGQMNTEAFF
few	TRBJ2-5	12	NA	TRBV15	TGTGCCACCAGCAGATGGCAAGAGACCCAGTACTTC	CATSRWQETQYF
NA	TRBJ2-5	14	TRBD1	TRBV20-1	TGCAGTGCCGCGGACAGGACTTTGCAAGAGACCCAGTACTTC	CSAADRTLQETQYF
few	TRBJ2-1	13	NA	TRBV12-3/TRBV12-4	TGTGCCAGCAGCTGGGGGACTGCCTTTGAGCAGTTCTTC	CASSWGTAFEQFF
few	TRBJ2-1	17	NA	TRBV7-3	TGTGCCAGCAGCTTAGAAACCCCCGCCGGTCCCTACAATGAGCAGTTCTTC	CASSLETPAGPYNEQFF
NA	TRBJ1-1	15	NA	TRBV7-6	TGTGCCAGCAGCTGGCTCAGGGGCATGAACACTGAAGCTTTCTTT	CASSWLRGMNTEAFF
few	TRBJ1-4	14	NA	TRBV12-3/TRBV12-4	TGTGCCAGCAGCCCGGCGGGGTATAATGAAAAACTGTTTTTT	CASSPAGYNEKLFF
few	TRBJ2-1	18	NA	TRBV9	TGTGCCAGCAGCGCCACGTATTCGGGGGGCCTGTCCTACAATGAGCAGTTCTTC	CASSATYSGGLSYNEQFF
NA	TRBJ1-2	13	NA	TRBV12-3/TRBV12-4	TGTGCCAGCAGTTCGGTCAGAAACTATGGCTACACCTTC	CASSSVRNYGYTF
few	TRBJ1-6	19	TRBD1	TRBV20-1	TGCAGTGCCCCGGGACAGGGAGTCGTCTGGGGTCCGTTTAATTCACCCCTCCACTTT	CSAPGQGVVWGPFNSPLHF
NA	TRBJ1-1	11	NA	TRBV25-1	TGTGCCACCCACCGGGGGGCAGAAGCTTTCTTT	CATHRGAEAFF
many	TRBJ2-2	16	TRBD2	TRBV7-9	TGTGCCAGCATCTCCAGGGACTACTTTTTCACCGGGGAGCTGTTTTTT	CASISRDYFFTGELFF
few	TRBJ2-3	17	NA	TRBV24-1	TGTGCCACCAGTGATTCCCGCGAGGGGTATAGCACAGATACGCAGTATTTT	CATSDSREGYSTDTQYF
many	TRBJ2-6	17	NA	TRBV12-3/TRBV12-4	TGTGCCAGCAGTCTTTCGCAGGGGCTGTCTGGGGCCAACGTCCTGACTTTC	CASSLSQGLSGANVLTF
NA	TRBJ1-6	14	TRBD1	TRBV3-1	TGTGCCAGCCATCCCGGGACAGGCGTTTCACCCCTCCACTTT	CASHPGTGVSPLHF
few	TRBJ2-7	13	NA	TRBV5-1	TGCGCCAGCAGATTGTCTACGACCTACGAGCAGTACTTC	CASRLSTTYEQYF
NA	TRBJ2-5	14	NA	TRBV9	TGTGCCAGCAGCGTAACAGCTAGTCAAGAGACCCAGTACTTC	CASSVTASQETQYF
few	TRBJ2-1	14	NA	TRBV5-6	TGTGCCAGCAAACCGGGGACTCCGTCGCATGAGCAGTTCTTC	CASKPGTPSHEQFF
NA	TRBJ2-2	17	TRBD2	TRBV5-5	TGTGCCAGCAGCTTGAGGAGCGGGGGCCCTAACACCGGGGAGCTGTTTTTT	CASSLRSGGPNTGELFF
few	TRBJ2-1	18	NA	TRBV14	TGTGCCAGCAGCCAAGATCGCACAGGACGTGGCTCCTACAATGAGCAGTTCTTC	CASSQDRTGRGSYNEQFF
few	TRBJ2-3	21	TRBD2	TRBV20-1	TGCAGTGCTAGGAGCCAGATTCGGGGGACTAGCGGGAGATCTAGCACAGATACGCAGTATTTT	CSARSQIRGTSGRSSTDTQYF
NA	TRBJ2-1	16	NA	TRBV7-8	TGTGCCAGCAGTCCACCCAGGGTAGGGGGGGGCAATGAGCAGTTCTTC	CASSPPRVGGGNEQFF
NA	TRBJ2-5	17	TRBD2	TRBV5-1	TGCGCCAGCAGCTCAACTGCGGGACTAGCGGTTATTGAGACCCAGTACTTC	CASSSTAGLAVIETQYF
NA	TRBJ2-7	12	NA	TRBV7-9	TGTGCCAGCAGCTCGAGCTTGCTCGAGCAGTACTTC	CASSSSLLEQYF
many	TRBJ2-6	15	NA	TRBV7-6	TGTGCCAGCAGCTTAGGGGGTGCGGGGGCCAACGTCCTGACTTTC	CASSLGGAGANVLTF
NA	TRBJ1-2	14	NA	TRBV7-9	TGTGCCAGCAGCTTAACAGGGCTCAACTATGGCTACACCTTC	CASSLTGLNYGYTF
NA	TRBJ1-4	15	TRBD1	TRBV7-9	TGTGCCAGCAGCCAACGACAGGGGGCTCGGGAAAAACTGTTTTTT	CASSQRQGAREKLFF
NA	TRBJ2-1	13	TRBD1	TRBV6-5	TGTGCCAGCAGTTTCTACAGGGGGCCCGAGCAGTTCTTC	CASSFYRGPEQFF
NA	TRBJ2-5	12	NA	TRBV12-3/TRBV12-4	TGTGCCAGCAGTCCCTATAGAGGGACCCAGTACTTC	CASSPYRGTQYF
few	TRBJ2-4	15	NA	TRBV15	TGTGCCACCAGCAAAGAGAGGGAACAAGGCTGGGGGCAGTACTTC	CATSKEREQGWGQYF
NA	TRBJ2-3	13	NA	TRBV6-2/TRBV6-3	TGTGCCAGCAGGGATTACAGCACAGATACGCAGTATTTT	CASRDYSTDTQYF
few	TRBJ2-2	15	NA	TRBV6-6	TGTGCCAGCAGTTACTCTCGTTTTGGCACCGGGGAGCTGTTTTTT	CASSYSRFGTGELFF
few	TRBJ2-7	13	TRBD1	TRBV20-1	TGCAGTGCCGGGACAGGGCCTCTCTACGAGCAGTACTTC	CSAGTGPLYEQYF
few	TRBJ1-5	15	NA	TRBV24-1	TGTGCCACCAGTGAGAGGGGACTCAGCAATCAGCCCCAGCATTTT	CATSERGLSNQPQHF
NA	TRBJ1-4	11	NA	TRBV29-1	TGCAGCGTTGAAAAGGGGGAAAAACTGTTTTTT	CSVEKGEKLFF
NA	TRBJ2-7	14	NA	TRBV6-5	TGTGCCAGCAAAAGGGGGGTCATCAGCGACGAGCAGTACTTC	CASKRGVISDEQYF